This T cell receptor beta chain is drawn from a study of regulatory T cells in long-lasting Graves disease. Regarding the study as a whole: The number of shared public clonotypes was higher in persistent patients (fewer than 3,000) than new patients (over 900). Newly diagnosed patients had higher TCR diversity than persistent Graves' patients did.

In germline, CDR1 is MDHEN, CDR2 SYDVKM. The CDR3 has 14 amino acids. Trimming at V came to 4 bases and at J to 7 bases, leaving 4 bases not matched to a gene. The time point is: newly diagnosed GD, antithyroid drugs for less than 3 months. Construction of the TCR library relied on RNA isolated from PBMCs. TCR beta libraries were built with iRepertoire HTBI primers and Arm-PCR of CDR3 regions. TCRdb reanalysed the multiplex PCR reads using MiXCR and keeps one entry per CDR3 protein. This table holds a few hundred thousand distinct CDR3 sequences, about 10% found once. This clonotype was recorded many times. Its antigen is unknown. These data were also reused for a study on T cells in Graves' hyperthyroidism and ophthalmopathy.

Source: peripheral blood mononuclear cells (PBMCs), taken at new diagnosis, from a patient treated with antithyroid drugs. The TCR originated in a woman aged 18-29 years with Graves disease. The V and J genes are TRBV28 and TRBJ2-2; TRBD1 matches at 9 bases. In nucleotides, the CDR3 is TGTGCCAGCAGTTCAGGGACAGGGTTCGGGGAGCTGTTTTTT. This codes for CASSSGTGFGELFF.